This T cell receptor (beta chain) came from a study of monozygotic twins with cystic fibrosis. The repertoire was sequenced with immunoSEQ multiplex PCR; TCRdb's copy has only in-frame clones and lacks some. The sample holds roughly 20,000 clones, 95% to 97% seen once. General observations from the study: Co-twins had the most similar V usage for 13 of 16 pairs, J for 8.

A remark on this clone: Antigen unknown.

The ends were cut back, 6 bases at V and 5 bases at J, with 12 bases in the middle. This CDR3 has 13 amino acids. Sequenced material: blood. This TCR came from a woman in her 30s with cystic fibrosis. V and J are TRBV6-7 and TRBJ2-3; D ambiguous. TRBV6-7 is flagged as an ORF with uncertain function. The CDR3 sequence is CASSPREIDTQYF. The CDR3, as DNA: TGTGCCAGCAGCCCTAGAGAGATAGATACGCAGTATTTT.